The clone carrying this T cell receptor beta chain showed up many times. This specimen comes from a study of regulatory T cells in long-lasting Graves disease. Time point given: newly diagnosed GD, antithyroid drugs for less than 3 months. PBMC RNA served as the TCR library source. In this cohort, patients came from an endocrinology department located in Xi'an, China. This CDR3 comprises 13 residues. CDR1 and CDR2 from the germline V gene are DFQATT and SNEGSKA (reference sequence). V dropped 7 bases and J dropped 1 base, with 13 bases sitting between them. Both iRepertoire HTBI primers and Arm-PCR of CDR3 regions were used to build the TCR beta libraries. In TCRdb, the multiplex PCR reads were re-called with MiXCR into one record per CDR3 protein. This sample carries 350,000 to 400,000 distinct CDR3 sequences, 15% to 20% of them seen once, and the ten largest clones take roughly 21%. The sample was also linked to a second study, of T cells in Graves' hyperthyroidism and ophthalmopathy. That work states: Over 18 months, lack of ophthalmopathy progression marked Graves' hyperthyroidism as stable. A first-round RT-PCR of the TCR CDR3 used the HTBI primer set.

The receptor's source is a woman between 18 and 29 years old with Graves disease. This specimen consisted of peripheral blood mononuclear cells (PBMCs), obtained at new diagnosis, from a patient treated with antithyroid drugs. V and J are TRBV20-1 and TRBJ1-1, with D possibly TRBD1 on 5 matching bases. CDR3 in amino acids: CSGGGGANTEAFF. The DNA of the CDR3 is TGCAGTGGAGGAGGTGGGGCGAACACTGAAGCTTTCTTT.